This T cell receptor beta chain was captured by sequencing in a study of cytomegalovirus exposure and HLA in healthy donors (TCRdb year 2017). Notes on the research overall: According to an earlier analysis of several hundred of the donors, some 170 million T cells yielded 95 million to 140 million unique TCR beta sequences and 250 to 350 Gb of sequence data. An early release covering over 500 HLA-typed donors comprised around 300 gigabases of sequencing data and tens of millions of unique TCR sequences. Of the approximately 400 genotyped donors, 81% fell in the genetic ancestry cluster associated with self-reported Caucasian donors. The study aimed to test whether signatures of past pathogen exposure could be identified by cataloging public T cell receptors. Using immunosequencing, the study profiled T cell repertoires from 640 or so subjects and related those repertoires to cytomegalovirus serostatus. In addition to the first cohort of hundreds of subjects, a separate validation cohort of 100 to 150 different subjects was used. To predict cytomegalovirus infection status, the study combined high-throughput TCR immunosequencing, statistical association of individual TCRs with disease status, and machine learning. In a later analysis, previously published TCR beta repertoires from about 640 donors were re-analyzed and high-resolution HLA genotyping was added so that TCR occurrence patterns could be studied. Rather than drawing on any new phenotypic data, the later analysis identified candidate immune exposures from TCR beta sequences and the way those sequences occurred across donors. An earlier analysis of about 620 of the donors applied high-throughput TCR beta sequencing to assess whether each TCR beta V gene segment acted as functional or pseudogenic. Alongside the repertoire data, information on donor age, sex, ethnicity and CMV serostatus was compiled. In a later genetic analysis, genome-wide SNP genotypes for about 65% of the roughly 700 donors were used, and that subset was treated as a discovery cohort. All discovery cohort repertoires had been generated on a single sequencing platform. HLA typing included class I and class II loci at four-digit resolution. The number of typed donors differed by locus: roughly 629-640 for A, B, C, DRB1 and DQB1; approximately 530 for DQA1; 606 for DPA1; and about 470 for DPB1. Five DR-DQ haplotypes were handled as single units for association and clustering because linkage in the cohort was strong. Among almost 400 genotyped donors of the cohort, an average of roughly 240,000 unique TCR beta nucleotide sequences were sequenced per donor, 15% to 20% of them non-productive.

This clone showed up just a few times. The clone's antigen remains unknown. The sample holds no much larger clone one base away, and base qualities are not on file. Libraries were constructed by the immunoSEQ multiplex PCR assay. For the multiplex PCR, a mixture combining 60 forward primers for TCR Vbeta segments and 13 reverse primers for TCR Jbeta segments was used. A multiplex PCR assay on genomic DNA amplified the CDR3 region of rearranged TCR beta genes. The amplified TCR beta libraries were sequenced on the Illumina HiSeq System as 87-base-pair reads. The original methods were these. A later analysis tallied 75 million to 95 million unique TCR beta chains across the 666 repertoires, and approximately 12 million of those chains were shared by two or more donors. To remove PCR and sequencing errors, raw reads were error-corrected and collapsed into unique sequences using a nearest-neighbor algorithm that merged closely related sequences. CDR3 sequences were aligned to IMGT reference sequences to assign V, D and J gene segments. For a sequence to be retained, at least a six-nucleotide match to both a V gene segment and a J gene segment was required. A rearrangement counted as productive if the CDR3 had no stop codons and remained in frame with V and J, and every other rearrangement counted as non-productive. Following IMGT convention, CDR3 was defined as the stretch from the second conserved V-encoded cysteine to the conserved J-encoded phenylalanine. The earlier analysis of a few hundred of the donors excluded sequences that lacked an unambiguous match to a single V gene segment. In an earlier analysis of approximately 610 of the donors, V segments were called functional above 56.7% productive rearrangements and were called segregating when the between-donor standard deviation exceeded 5%. A statistical classification framework was developed to diagnose cytomegalovirus status using the catalog of TCR beta chain sequences. In a later analysis, V and J genes were assigned by comparing TCR nucleotide sequences against IMGT/GENE-DB human TR gene sequences. Using the TCRdist pipeline, a later analysis assigned CDR3 sequences along with most-parsimonious VDJ recombination scenarios. In a later analysis, each TCR beta chain was defined by its CDR3 amino acid sequence together with its V-gene family, and reads lacking a unique V-gene family were excluded. A later analysis removed 550 to 700 highly shared, low-generation-probability nucleotide sequences to deal with suspected cross-contamination and a sequencing artifact. For each public chain, a later analysis derived a clonal expansion index from normalized ranks of inferred template counts within each repertoire. Generation probabilities in a later analysis came from a VDJ recombination model fitted to out-of-frame rearrangements, and those results were checked against IGoR. In a later analysis, TCR-TCR, TCR-HLA and TCR-CMV co-occurrence was scored with hypergeometric tests, and a repertoire-size bias correction was applied to TCR pairs. A later analysis estimated false discovery rates by permuting HLA or CMV assignments 20 times. In a later analysis, co-occurring TCRs were grouped with DBSCAN, and TCRdist sequence similarity was added when clustering was performed within HLA-allele-positive subsets. Repertoires with fewer than 30,000 or more than 120,000 public chains were left out of co-occurrence clustering, as were about 5 repertoires with anomalous nucleotide sharing. Not all clones reach the TCRdb copy of this immuneACCESS table, which keeps in-frame sequences only. Checked studies attribute under half of the gap to unresolved V genes and leave the rest unexplained. That table supplies the V and J calls and clone size; D and trimming were determined from the DNA. Across this sample there are roughly 170,000 clones, with roughly 84% seen only once. The ten largest clones capture about 1.3% of the sample.

From cysteine to phenylalanine, the CDR3 is 13 amino acids long. Only CDR3 DNA is held: 39 bases, read in frame from base 1. V gives up 5 bases and J gives up 2 bases, and the segment between their germline ends measures 9 bases. CDR1 and CDR2 were assigned from the germline V gene (reference sequence) as PRHDT and FYEKMQ. Paper-wide results and their limitations: Most TCR sequences were observed very rarely across donors, whereas some public TCRs were present in many individuals. The sequencing pipeline was judged likely to have produced a cluster of highly shared sequence variants as a technical artifact. The study gave a list of about 170 TCR beta chains associated with cytomegalovirus. At a false discovery rate of 0.05, a later analysis linked about 16,000 TCR beta sequences to specific HLA alleles. Strong co-occurrence of HLA alleles, especially DR and DQ, made assigning TCR associations to individual alleles difficult. The classifier was reported to diagnose cytomegalovirus status with high specificity and sensitivity in both the original cohort and the validation cohort. Some IMGT-functional V segments, including TRBV6-2 and TRBV6-3, could not be distinguished by the 87-base-pair reads and were therefore excluded. In a later analysis, several top co-occurrence clusters were reported to appear linked to parvovirus B19, influenza, CMV and Epstein-Barr virus. Because some donors lacked HLA typing at each locus, the association tests relied only on the typed subset. A further reported finding was that TCR beta sequences accurately predicted the HLA-A and HLA-B alleles for most subjects in the first cohort. Because counts were too low, some 17 rarely observed V segments, including chromosome 9 orphons, were left out of the earlier analysis of some 600 of the donors. In a later analysis, the rate of TCR association differed among HLA loci, with DRB1 alleles having the most associated TCRs and HLA-C alleles having the fewest. Only TCR beta chains were sequenced in this cohort, and the absence of alpha or paired-chain data limited detectable features. Compared with equally common non-associated chains, HLA-associated TCR beta chains in a later analysis were more clonally expanded and had lower generation probabilities. In a later analysis, most CMV-associated TCR beta chains were found to appear HLA-restricted, with HLA associations seemingly driven largely by CMV exposure. Broadly in line with IMGT annotations, most TCR beta V segments showed up in productive rearrangements about 87% or about 30% of the time in an earlier analysis of several hundred of the donors. Compared with the 666-donor mean, donors in an Asian-associated ancestry cluster had fewer N-insertions in productive TCRs, according to a later genetic analysis. Immune exposure information for the cohort was limited to CMV serostatus. Three of the identified cytomegalovirus-associated TCR beta chains were confirmed in vitro to be specific for cytomegalovirus antigens. Sequencing depth was assumed to be roughly uniform across donors in the presence/absence analyses, though that assumption may not hold. Linkage disequilibrium might explain the correlated functional status among segregating V segments, but an unknown experimental factor could not be ruled out. In a later genetic analysis, a missense DCLRE1C variant was associated with V-gene and J-gene trimming of TCR beta chains, and the association was replicated in an independent cohort. The authors suggested that the approach could potentially be generalized to other disease states and immunological phenotypes.

In total, approximately 610 healthy bone marrow donors made up the cohort. At the time of sampling, all cohort members were nominally healthy, though unrecorded immune exposures were likely present. The donor tested CMV seropositive and was one of the 289 seropositive cohort members. A peripheral blood sample was provided by each donor, and peripheral blood mononuclear cells were used for TCR beta sequencing. Genomic DNA extraction from the blood cell samples was performed with the Qiagen DNeasy Blood Extraction Kit. This receptor was identified in a girl aged 2 to 9 in good health and CMV-seropositive. Sequenced sample: PBMCs. This chain is built from TRBV13 and TRBJ1-1, with TRBD1 perhaps the D gene, on 5 matching bases. The nucleotide sequence is TGTGCCAGCAGCGACGACAGAAACACTGAAGCTTTCTTT. It specifies CASSDDRNTEAFF.